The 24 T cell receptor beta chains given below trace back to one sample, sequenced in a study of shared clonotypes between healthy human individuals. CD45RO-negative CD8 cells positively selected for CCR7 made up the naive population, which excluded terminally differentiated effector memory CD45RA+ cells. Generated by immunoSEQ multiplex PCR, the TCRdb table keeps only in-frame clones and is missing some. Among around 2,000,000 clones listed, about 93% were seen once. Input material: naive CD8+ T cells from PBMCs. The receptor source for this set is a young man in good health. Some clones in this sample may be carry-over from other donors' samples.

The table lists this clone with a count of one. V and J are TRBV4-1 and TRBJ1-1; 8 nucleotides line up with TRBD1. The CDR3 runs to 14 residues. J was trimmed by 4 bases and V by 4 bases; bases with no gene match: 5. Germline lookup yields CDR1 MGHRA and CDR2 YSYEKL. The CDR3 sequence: CASSPQGARTEAFF. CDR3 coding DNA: TGCGCCAGCAGCCCCCAGGGGGCCCGCACTGAAGCTTTCTTT.

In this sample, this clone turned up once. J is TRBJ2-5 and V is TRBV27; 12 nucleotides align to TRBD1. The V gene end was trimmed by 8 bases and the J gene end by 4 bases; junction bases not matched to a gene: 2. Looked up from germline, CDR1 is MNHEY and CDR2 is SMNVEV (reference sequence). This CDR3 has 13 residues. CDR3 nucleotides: TGTGCCAGCCGGGACAGGGGGCGAGAGACCCAGTACTTC. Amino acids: CASRDRGRETQYF.

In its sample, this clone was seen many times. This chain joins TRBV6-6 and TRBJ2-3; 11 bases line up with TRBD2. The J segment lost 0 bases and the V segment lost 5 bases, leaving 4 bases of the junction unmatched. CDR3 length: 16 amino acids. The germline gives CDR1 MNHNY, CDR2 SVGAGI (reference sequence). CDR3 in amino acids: CASSKTSGASTDTQYF. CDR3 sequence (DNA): TGTGCCAGCAGTAAGACTAGCGGGGCTAGCACAGATACGCAGTATTTT.

CDR3 loop: CASSLETSGGPTDTQYF. In DNA, the CDR3 is TGCGCCAGCAGCTTGGAGACGTCGGGAGGCCCTACAGATACGCAGTATTTT. The rearrangement uses TRBV5-1 and TRBJ2-3, with 7 positions matching TRBD2. The germline CDR1 and CDR2 sequences are SGHRS and YFSETQ. V was pared by 0 bases and J by 3 bases, with 10 bases of the junction left unmatched. The CDR3 is made up of 17 amino acids. The whole variable domain, remainder taken from reference TRBV5-1 and TRBJ2-3, is KAGVTQTPRYLIKTRGQQVTLSCSPISGHRSVSWYQQTPGQGLQFLFEYFSETQRNKGNFPGRFSGRQFSNSRSEMNVSTLELGDSALYLCASSLETSGGPTDTQYFGPGTRLTVL.

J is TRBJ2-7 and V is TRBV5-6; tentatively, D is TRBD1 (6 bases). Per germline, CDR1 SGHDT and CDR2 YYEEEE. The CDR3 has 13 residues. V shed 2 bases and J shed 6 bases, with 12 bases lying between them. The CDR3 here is CASSLPPGVEQYF. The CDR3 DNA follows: TGTGCCAGCAGCTTACCTCCAGGGGTCGAGCAGTACTTC.

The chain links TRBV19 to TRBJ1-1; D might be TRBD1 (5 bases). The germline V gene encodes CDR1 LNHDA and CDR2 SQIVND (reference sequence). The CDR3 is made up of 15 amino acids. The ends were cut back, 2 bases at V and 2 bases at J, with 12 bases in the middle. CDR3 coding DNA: TGTGCCAGTAGTATAAGTCAGGGCTCAAACACTGAAGCTTTCTTT. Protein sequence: CASSISQGSNTEAFF. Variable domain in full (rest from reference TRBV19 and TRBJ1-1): DGGITQSPKYLFRKEGQNVTLSCEQNLNHDAMYWYRQDPGQGLRLIYYSQIVNDFQKGDIAEGYSVSREKKESFPLTVTSAQKNPTAFYLCASSISQGSNTEAFFGQGTRLTVV.

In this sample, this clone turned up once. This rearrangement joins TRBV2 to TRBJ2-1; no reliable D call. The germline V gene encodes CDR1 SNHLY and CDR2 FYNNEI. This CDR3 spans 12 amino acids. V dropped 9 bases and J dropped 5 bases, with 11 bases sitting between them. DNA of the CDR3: TGTGCCAGGGGTTGGAGTCACAATGAGCAGTTCTTC. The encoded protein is CARGWSHNEQFF.

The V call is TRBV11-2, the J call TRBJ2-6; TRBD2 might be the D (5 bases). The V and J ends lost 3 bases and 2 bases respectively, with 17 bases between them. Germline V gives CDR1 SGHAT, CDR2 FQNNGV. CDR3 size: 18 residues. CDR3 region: CASSLLSGPLAGANVLTF. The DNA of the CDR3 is TGTGCCAGCAGCTTGTTAAGCGGTCCCCTCGCTGGGGCCAACGTCCTGACTTTC.

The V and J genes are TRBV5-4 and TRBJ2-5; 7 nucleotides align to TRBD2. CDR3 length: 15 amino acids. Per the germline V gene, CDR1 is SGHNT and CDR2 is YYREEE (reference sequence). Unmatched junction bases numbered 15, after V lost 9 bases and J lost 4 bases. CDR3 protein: CATSLRLADPETQYF. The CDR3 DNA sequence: TGTGCCACCTCCCTGCGTCTAGCGGACCCAGAGACCCAGTACTTC.

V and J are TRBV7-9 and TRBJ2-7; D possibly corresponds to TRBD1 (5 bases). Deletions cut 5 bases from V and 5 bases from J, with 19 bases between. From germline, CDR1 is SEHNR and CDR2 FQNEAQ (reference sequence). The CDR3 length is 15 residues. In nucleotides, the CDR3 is TGTGCCAGCAGCCCACCTCAGGGTTCTGGCCACGAGCAGTACTTC. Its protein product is CASSPPQGSGHEQYF.

Written as DNA, the CDR3 is TGTGCCAGTAGTACGCTGCGGACAGCCGGCAATCAGCCCCAGCATTTT. Translation: CASSTLRTAGNQPQHF. This rearrangement joins TRBV19 to TRBJ1-5; D is possibly TRBD1 (6 bases). Looked up from germline, CDR1 is LNHDA and CDR2 is SQIVND (reference sequence). V was pared by 4 bases and J by 2 bases, with 15 bases between. This CDR3 contains 16 residues.

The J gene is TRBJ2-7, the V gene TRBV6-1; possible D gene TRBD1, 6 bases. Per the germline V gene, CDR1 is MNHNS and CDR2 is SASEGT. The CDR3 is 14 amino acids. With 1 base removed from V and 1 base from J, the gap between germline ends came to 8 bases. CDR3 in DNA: TGTGCCAGCAGTGAAGGGACAGTATCCTACGAGCAGTACTTC. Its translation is CASSEGTVSYEQYF.

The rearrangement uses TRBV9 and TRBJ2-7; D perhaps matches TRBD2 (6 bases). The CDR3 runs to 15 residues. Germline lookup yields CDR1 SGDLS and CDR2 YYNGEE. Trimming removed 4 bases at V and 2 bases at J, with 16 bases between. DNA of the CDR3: TGTGCCAGCAGCCCGCCCGCGGCGGGACCCTACGAGCAGTACTTC. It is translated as CASSPPAAGPYEQYF.

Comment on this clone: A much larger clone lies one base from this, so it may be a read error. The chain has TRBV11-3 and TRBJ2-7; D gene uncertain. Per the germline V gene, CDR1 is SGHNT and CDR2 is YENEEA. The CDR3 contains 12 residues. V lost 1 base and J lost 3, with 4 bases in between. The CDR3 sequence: CASSLGDYEQYF. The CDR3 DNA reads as TGTGCCAGCAGCTTAGGGGACTACGAGCAGTACTTC.

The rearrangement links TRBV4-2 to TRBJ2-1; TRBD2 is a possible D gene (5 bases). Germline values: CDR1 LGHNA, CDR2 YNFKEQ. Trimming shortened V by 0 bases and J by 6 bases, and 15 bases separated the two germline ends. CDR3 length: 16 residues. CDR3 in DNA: TGTGCCAGCAGCCAAGAAGCCGGGGTAGCTTTCAATGAGCAGTTCTTC. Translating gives CASSQEAGVAFNEQFF.

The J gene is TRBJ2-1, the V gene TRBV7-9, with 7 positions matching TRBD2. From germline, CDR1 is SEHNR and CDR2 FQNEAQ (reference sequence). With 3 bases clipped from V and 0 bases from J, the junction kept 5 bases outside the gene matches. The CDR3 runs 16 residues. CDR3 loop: CASSLFGGGSYNEQFF. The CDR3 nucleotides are TGTGCCAGCAGCTTGTTTGGCGGGGGCTCCTACAATGAGCAGTTCTTC.

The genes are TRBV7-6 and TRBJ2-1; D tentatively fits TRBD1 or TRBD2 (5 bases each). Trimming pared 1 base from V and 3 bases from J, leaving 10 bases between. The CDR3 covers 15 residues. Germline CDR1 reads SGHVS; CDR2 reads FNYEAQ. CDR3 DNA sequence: TGTGCCAGCAGCTTAGATGACAGCGGCTACAATGAGCAGTTCTTC. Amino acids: CASSLDDSGYNEQFF.

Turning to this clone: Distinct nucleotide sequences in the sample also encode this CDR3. This CDR3 reads CASSLSGYYGYTF. CDR3 coding DNA: TGTGCCAGCAGTTTATCAGGTTACTATGGCTACACCTTC. The chain links TRBV27 to TRBJ1-2; D unresolved. The CDR3 contains 13 residues. V dropped 0 bases and J dropped 3 bases, with 5 bases sitting between them. CDR1 and CDR2 from the germline V gene are MNHEY and SMNVEV (reference sequence).

The CDR3 loop reads CASSGTRGYEQYF. The CDR3 bases are TGTGCCAGCAGTGGCACCAGGGGCTACGAGCAGTACTTC. This rearrangement joins TRBV27 to TRBJ2-7; weak D call: TRBD1 (6 bases). Trimming cost V 5 bases and J 3 bases, with 11 bases left between them. This CDR3 spans 13 amino acids. CDR1 and CDR2 from the germline V gene are MNHEY and SMNVEV (reference sequence).

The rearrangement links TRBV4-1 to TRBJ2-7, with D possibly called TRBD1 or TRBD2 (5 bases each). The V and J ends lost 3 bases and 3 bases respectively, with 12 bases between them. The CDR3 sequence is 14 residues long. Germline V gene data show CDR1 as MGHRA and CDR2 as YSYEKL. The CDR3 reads CASSQGTRFYEQYF. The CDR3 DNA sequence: TGCGCCAGCAGCCAGGGGACCAGGTTCTACGAGCAGTACTTC.

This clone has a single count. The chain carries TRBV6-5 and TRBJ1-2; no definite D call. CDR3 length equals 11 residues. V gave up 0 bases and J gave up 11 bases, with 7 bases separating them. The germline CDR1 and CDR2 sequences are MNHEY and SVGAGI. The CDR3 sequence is CASSYSADYTF. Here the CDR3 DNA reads TGTGCCAGCAGTTACTCGGCAGATTACACCTTC.

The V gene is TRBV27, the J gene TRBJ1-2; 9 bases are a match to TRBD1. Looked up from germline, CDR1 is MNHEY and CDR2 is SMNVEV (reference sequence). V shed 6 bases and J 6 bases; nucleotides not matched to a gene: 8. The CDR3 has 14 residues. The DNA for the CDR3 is TGTGCCAGCAGACTGACAGGGGGAGCTCATGGCTACACCTTC. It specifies CASRLTGGAHGYTF.

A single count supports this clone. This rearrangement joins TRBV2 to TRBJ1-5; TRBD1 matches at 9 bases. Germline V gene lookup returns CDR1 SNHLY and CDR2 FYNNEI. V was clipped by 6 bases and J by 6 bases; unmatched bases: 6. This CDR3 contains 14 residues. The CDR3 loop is CASSDGTGSQPQHF. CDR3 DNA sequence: TGTGCCAGCAGCGACGGGACAGGGAGTCAGCCCCAGCATTTT.

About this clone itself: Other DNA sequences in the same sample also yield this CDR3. In nucleotides, the CDR3 is TGCGCCAGCAGCCTATGGACAGGGGCTACCTACGAGCAGTACTTC. Protein sequence: CASSLWTGATYEQYF. The chain is built from TRBV5-1 and TRBJ2-7; 9 nucleotides agree with TRBD1. There are 15 residues in the CDR3. J gave up 2 bases and V 4 bases, and 7 bases lay outside the gene matches. The germline V gene has CDR1 SGHRS and CDR2 YFSETQ.